The present T cell receptor (beta chain) was sequenced within a study of blood T cell repertoires in COVID-19. Study-level background: The samples span acute and convalescent COVID-19 from the United States, Italy and Spain. Sources were T cells, B-cell-depleted T cells, or PBMCs; the material itself was cDNA or gDNA.

Study processing details: Amplification with reference gene primers provided the estimates of nucleated cell counts. Sequenced by immunoSEQ multiplex PCR; TCRdb stores in-frame clones only, minus some. The D gene and trimming were derived from the DNA, and the V and J assignments and clone size from that table. The data show 150,000 to 200,000 clones, 70% to 90% seen once. The CDR3 spans 13 residues. Germline V gives CDR1 MNHEY, CDR2 SVGEGT. The ends were cut back, 2 bases at V and 5 bases at J, with 9 bases in the middle. The chain recombines TRBV6-2 or TRBV6-3 with TRBJ1-1; D not resolved. The sequenced sample consisted of peripheral blood. The sequence came from a human donor in a cohort sampled during active COVID-19. DNA for the CDR3: TGTGCCAGCAGTTACGACGGGGAGACTGAAGCTTTCTTT. Protein product: CASSYDGETEAFF.